The sequence of this T cell receptor (beta chain) was determined in a study of shared T cell receptors in the human thymus. The germline V gene has CDR1 SGHRS and CDR2 YFSETQ. V shed 2 bases and J shed 6 bases, with 9 bases lying between them. The CDR3 contains 14 residues. Only in-frame clones appear in the TCRdb table, and some are missing; sequencing was by immunoSEQ multiplex PCR. Of roughly 560,000 clones listed, approximately 78% are singletons. The data also belong to a second study, concerning human thymus T cells. That study reports: Finnish infants who were healthy and having corrective surgery for congenital heart defects made up the donors.

This chain links TRBV5-1 with TRBJ1-6, with D maybe TRBD1 (6 bases). Sequenced sample: thymocytes. This TCR was recovered from a boy in the first two years of life with a congenital heart defect. The CDR3 is CASSFGTRNSPLHF. The CDR3 region has the DNA TGCGCCAGCAGCTTTGGGACACGTAATTCACCCCTCCACTTT.